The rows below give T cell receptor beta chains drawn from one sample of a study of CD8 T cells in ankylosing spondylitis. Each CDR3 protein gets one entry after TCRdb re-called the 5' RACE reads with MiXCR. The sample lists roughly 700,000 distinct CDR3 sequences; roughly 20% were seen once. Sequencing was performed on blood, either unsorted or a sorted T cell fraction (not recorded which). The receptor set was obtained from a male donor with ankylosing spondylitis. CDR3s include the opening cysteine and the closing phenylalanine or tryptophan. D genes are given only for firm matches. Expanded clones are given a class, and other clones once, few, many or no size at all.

CDR3 DNA: TGTGCCAGCAGCCCCCGTCGATTAGAGACCCAGTACTTC
CDR3 protein: CASSPRRLETQYF
V gene: TRBV7-9
clone size: NA
CDR3 length: 13
J gene: TRBJ2-5
D gene: NA

CDR3 DNA: TGTGCCAGCAGTTTGCCGGGGGGGGGCTCCTACAATGAGCAGTTCTTC
CDR3 protein: CASSLPGGGSYNEQFF
V gene: TRBV27
clone size: few
CDR3 length: 16
J gene: TRBJ2-1
D gene: TRBD2

CDR3 DNA: TGTGCCAGCAGCTTACGGGGGGACAGGGAAGACACAGATACGCAGTATTTT
CDR3 protein: CASSLRGDREDTDTQYF
V gene: TRBV7-8
clone size: once
CDR3 length: 17
J gene: TRBJ2-3
D gene: TRBD1

CDR3 DNA: TGTGCCAGCAGCTTAGACGCGCACTCCTACGAGCAGTACTTC
CDR3 protein: CASSLDAHSYEQYF
V gene: TRBV7-2
clone size: few
CDR3 length: 14
J gene: TRBJ2-7
D gene: NA

CDR3 DNA: TGCAGTGCTAGAGATCCGTCCTATAATTCACCCCTCCACTTT
CDR3 protein: CSARDPSYNSPLHF
V gene: TRBV20-1
clone size: NA
CDR3 length: 14
J gene: TRBJ1-6
D gene: NA

CDR3 DNA: TGTGCCAGCAGTTATTCCACGGACGAGCAGTACTTC
CDR3 protein: CASSYSTDEQYF
V gene: TRBV6-6
clone size: few
CDR3 length: 12
J gene: TRBJ2-7
D gene: NA

CDR3 DNA: TGTGCCAGCAGACCACGGACAGGGGGTTCTAACTATGGCTACACCTTC
CDR3 protein: CASRPRTGGSNYGYTF
V gene: TRBV6-1
clone size: NA
CDR3 length: 16
J gene: TRBJ1-2
D gene: TRBD1

CDR3 DNA: TGCAGCGTTCAACAGGGTACTAATGAAAAACTGTTTTTT
CDR3 protein: CSVQQGTNEKLFF
V gene: TRBV29-1
clone size: NA
CDR3 length: 13
J gene: TRBJ1-4
D gene: NA

CDR3 DNA: TGTGCCAGCAGTGACGAGACAGGGAAGGCTAACTACGAGCAGTACTTC
CDR3 protein: CASSDETGKANYEQYF
V gene: TRBV2
clone size: NA
CDR3 length: 16
J gene: TRBJ2-7
D gene: TRBD1

CDR3 DNA: TGCAGTGCTCCAGGCGGGGGGGGCAATCAGCCCCAGCATTTT
CDR3 protein: CSAPGGGGNQPQHF
V gene: TRBV20-1
clone size: NA
CDR3 length: 14
J gene: TRBJ1-5
D gene: NA

CDR3 DNA: TGCGCCAGCAGCTCACGGACAGAAGAAGAGACCCAGTACTTC
CDR3 protein: CASSSRTEEETQYF
V gene: TRBV5-1
clone size: NA
CDR3 length: 14
J gene: TRBJ2-5
D gene: NA

CDR3 DNA: TGTGCCAGCAGTACAGGGGTCCTCTCTGGAAACACCATATATTTT
CDR3 protein: CASSTGVLSGNTIYF
V gene: TRBV12-3/TRBV12-4
clone size: many
CDR3 length: 15
J gene: TRBJ1-3
D gene: TRBD1

CDR3 DNA: TGCAGTGCACCATCCACCGGGGAGCTGTTTTTT
CDR3 protein: CSAPSTGELFF
V gene: TRBV20-1
clone size: NA
CDR3 length: 11
J gene: TRBJ2-2
D gene: NA

CDR3 DNA: TGCAGTGCTAGCATTCCAGGGGTCCACGAGCAGTACTTC
CDR3 protein: CSASIPGVHEQYF
V gene: TRBV20-1
clone size: NA
CDR3 length: 13
J gene: TRBJ2-7
D gene: NA

CDR3 DNA: TGCAGCGCCGAGGGCCCCTACGAGCAGTACTTC
CDR3 protein: CSAEGPYEQYF
V gene: TRBV29-1
clone size: NA
CDR3 length: 11
J gene: TRBJ2-7
D gene: NA

CDR3 DNA: TGTGCCAGCAGCAAAAGCGGGACAGGAGCCGCCGAGCAGTACTTC
CDR3 protein: CASSKSGTGAAEQYF
V gene: TRBV7-2
clone size: many
CDR3 length: 15
J gene: TRBJ2-7
D gene: NA

CDR3 DNA: TGTGCCAGCAGTCGAGCGGGGGGGAGGTACAATGAGCAGTTCTTC
CDR3 protein: CASSRAGGRYNEQFF
V gene: TRBV6-1
clone size: few
CDR3 length: 15
J gene: TRBJ2-1
D gene: TRBD2

CDR3 DNA: TGTGCCAGCAGTTATACGGGGGCTGAGCAGTTCTTC
CDR3 protein: CASSYTGAEQFF
V gene: TRBV12-3/TRBV12-4
clone size: few
CDR3 length: 12
J gene: TRBJ2-1
D gene: NA

CDR3 DNA: TGTGCCAGCAGCCAACTAGCGGGAGGGCGAAACGAGCAGTACTTC
CDR3 protein: CASSQLAGGRNEQYF
V gene: TRBV14
clone size: NA
CDR3 length: 15
J gene: TRBJ2-7
D gene: TRBD2

CDR3 DNA: TGTGCCACCTGGTCAGCGGGAGTAGGCTATGAGCAGTTCTTC
CDR3 protein: CATWSAGVGYEQFF
V gene: TRBV15
clone size: NA
CDR3 length: 14
J gene: TRBJ2-1
D gene: TRBD2

CDR3 DNA: TGTGCCAGCAGCCCCCCCCTTAGGCTGTCTAGCGGGAGGCCCGAGCAGTACTTC
CDR3 protein: CASSPPLRLSSGRPEQYF
V gene: TRBV11-2
clone size: few
CDR3 length: 18
J gene: TRBJ2-7
D gene: TRBD2

CDR3 DNA: TGTGCCAGCAGTAGCCTGTCTGAGGGGGAGCAGTACTTC
CDR3 protein: CASSSLSEGEQYF
V gene: TRBV6-1
clone size: few
CDR3 length: 13
J gene: TRBJ2-7
D gene: NA

CDR3 DNA: TGTGCCAGCAGGAGTCCGCCCACAGATACGCAGTATTTT
CDR3 protein: CASRSPPTDTQYF
V gene: TRBV7-2
clone size: few
CDR3 length: 13
J gene: TRBJ2-3
D gene: NA

CDR3 DNA: TGTGCCAGCAGCTCTCAACTCCCCCAAGTTCCGTATTTT
CDR3 protein: CASSSQLPQVPYF
V gene: TRBV7-9
clone size: NA
CDR3 length: 13
J gene: TRBJ2-3
D gene: NA

CDR3 DNA: TGTGCCAGCAGTTCGACCGACAGGAACAATGAGCAGTTCTTC
CDR3 protein: CASSSTDRNNEQFF
V gene: TRBV28
clone size: NA
CDR3 length: 14
J gene: TRBJ2-1
D gene: NA

CDR3 DNA: TGTGCCAGCAGCTCAGGGACAGGGGTATCAGAGACCCAGTACTTC
CDR3 protein: CASSSGTGVSETQYF
V gene: TRBV7-3
clone size: few
CDR3 length: 15
J gene: TRBJ2-5
D gene: TRBD1

CDR3 DNA: TGTGCCAGCGGATTAGCGGGGGCCGGCGGGGAGCTGTTTTTT
CDR3 protein: CASGLAGAGGELFF
V gene: TRBV3-1
clone size: NA
CDR3 length: 14
J gene: TRBJ2-2
D gene: TRBD2

CDR3 DNA: TGCGCCAGCAGCTTGGCGGCAGGCCCGAACACTGAAGCTTTCTTT
CDR3 protein: CASSLAAGPNTEAFF
V gene: TRBV5-1
clone size: NA
CDR3 length: 15
J gene: TRBJ1-1
D gene: NA

CDR3 DNA: TGCAGCGTTGAGGGGACTAGCGGGTTTTTAAACACCGGGGAGCTGTTTTTT
CDR3 protein: CSVEGTSGFLNTGELFF
V gene: TRBV29-1
clone size: NA
CDR3 length: 17
J gene: TRBJ2-2
D gene: TRBD2

CDR3 DNA: TGCAGTGCTCTACCTAGCGGAAAATTCAATGAGCAGTTCTTC
CDR3 protein: CSALPSGKFNEQFF
V gene: TRBV20-1
clone size: many
CDR3 length: 14
J gene: TRBJ2-1
D gene: TRBD2